The 28 T cell receptor beta chains listed next were all sequenced from one sample in a study of blood T cell repertoires in COVID-19. Using immunoSEQ multiplex PCR, the repertoire was profiled, and TCRdb retains in-frame clones only, with some absent. This table holds about 89,000 clones, about four fifths found once. Sequenced: peripheral blood. All receptors derive from an older man with COVID-19, enrolled during active disease.

The V gene is TRBV6-5, the J gene TRBJ2-5; 9 positions agree with TRBD2. The CDR3 sequence is 15 residues long. V lost 2 bases, J lost 1 base, and 2 bases stayed unmatched. The germline V gene encodes CDR1 MNHEY and CDR2 SVGAGI. CDR3 sequence (DNA): TGTGCCAGCAGTTACGTAGCGGGGGCCCAAGAGACCCAGTACTTC. Protein product: CASSYVAGAQETQYF.

The chain combines TRBV7-9 with TRBJ1-5; D is ambiguous. The germline V gene encodes CDR1 SEHNR and CDR2 FQNEAQ (reference sequence). The CDR3 covers 14 residues. V shed 2 bases and J shed 3 bases, with 8 bases lying between them. CDR3 bases: TGTGCCAGCAGCTTAAACTTTGACAATCAGCCCCAGCATTTT. It specifies CASSLNFDNQPQHF.

This sequence joins TRBV6-2 or TRBV6-3 and TRBJ1-3; D is uncertain. V gave up 4 bases and J gave up 0 bases, with 7 bases separating them. The CDR3 is 14 residues long. The germline CDR1 and CDR2 sequences are MNHEY and SVGEGT. The CDR3 sequence is CASSSLSSGNTIYF. In DNA form, the CDR3 reads TGTGCCAGCAGTTCGCTGAGCTCTGGAAACACCATATATTTT.

The chain employs TRBV6-6 and TRBJ2-3, with unresolved D. The CDR3 extends over 13 amino acids. Trimming shortened V by 4 bases and J by 6 bases, and 11 bases separated the two germline ends. Germline CDR1 and CDR2: MNHNY and SVGAGI (reference sequence). Written as DNA, the CDR3 is TGTGCCAGCAGTTTTGCACAGTCGGATACGCAGTATTTT. It is translated as CASSFAQSDTQYF.

This chain joins TRBV6-5 and TRBJ2-3, with 7 bases that match TRBD1. This CDR3 spans 14 amino acids. Germline assignment: CDR1 MNHEY and CDR2 SVGAGI. Trimming took 2 bases from V and 4 from J; bases not matched to a gene: 3. The CDR3 loop is CASSYKGAPDTQYF. In nucleotides, the CDR3 is TGTGCCAGCAGTTACAAGGGGGCCCCAGATACGCAGTATTTT.

This chain uses TRBV7-2 with TRBJ2-7; TRBD1 might be the D (5 bases). The CDR3 has 14 amino acids. The ends were cut back, 6 bases at V and 1 base at J, with 13 bases in the middle. Germline lookup yields CDR1 SGHTA and CDR2 FQGNSA. The CDR3, as DNA: TGTGCCAGCAGACCAGGGCACGGATCCTACGAGCAGTACTTC. Amino acid sequence: CASRPGHGSYEQYF.

This chain uses TRBV7-2 with TRBJ2-5; D is perhaps TRBD1 (5 bases). Germline V gives CDR1 SGHTA, CDR2 FQGNSA. This CDR3 comprises 15 residues. The ends were cut back, 0 bases at V and 1 base at J, with 9 bases in the middle. The CDR3 spells CASSLADRTQETQYF. The CDR3 region has the DNA TGTGCCAGCAGCTTAGCAGACAGAACCCAAGAGACCCAGTACTTC.

The chain uses TRBV6-2 or TRBV6-3 and TRBJ1-5; unclear D gene. CDR1 MNHEY and CDR2 SVGEGT come from the germline V gene. Between the trimmed V and J ends, which lost 5 bases and 2 bases, there was a span of 10 bases. There are 14 residues in the CDR3. CDR3 protein: CASSIDTGNQPQHF. CDR3 sequence (DNA): TGTGCCAGCAGTATCGACACGGGCAATCAGCCCCAGCATTTT.

The V call is TRBV6-6, the J call TRBJ1-5, with 10 positions matching TRBD1. V was clipped by 2 bases and J by 5 bases; unmatched bases: 3. The CDR3 is 15 residues long. CDR1 is MNHNY, CDR2 SVGAGI, per germline (reference sequence). The CDR3 reads CASSYPGTGDQPQHF. The DNA for the CDR3 is TGTGCCAGCAGTTACCCCGGGACAGGGGATCAGCCCCAGCATTTT.

This clone was recorded at least ten times. CDR3 coding DNA: TGTGCCAGCAGCCCCGGACACATCCAATCCCTCTACGAGCAGTACTTC. This sequence encodes CASSPGHIQSLYEQYF. The V call is TRBV7-2, the J call TRBJ2-7, with D possibly matching TRBD1 (5 bases). V dropped 5 bases and J dropped 3 bases, with 20 bases sitting between them. Germline V CDR1 and CDR2: SGHTA, FQGNSA. The CDR3 length is 16 residues.

This chain uses TRBV7-2 with TRBJ1-4; D unclear. Germline CDR1 SGHTA, CDR2 FQGNSA. CDR3 length equals 15 residues. V was pared by 5 bases and J by 8 bases, with 18 bases between. The CDR3 spells CASSPIQTGREKLFF. The CDR3 nucleotides are TGTGCCAGCAGCCCGATACAAACTGGGAGGGAAAAACTGTTTTTT.

This clone was detected only a few times. This chain uses TRBV11-2 with TRBJ2-1; 7 bases match TRBD2. The CDR3 runs to 13 residues. Germline CDR1 SGHAT, CDR2 FQNNGV. Trimming cost V 5 bases and J 7 bases; bases outside gene matches: 5. CDR3 amino acids: CASSRTSRNEQFF. CDR3 coding DNA: TGTGCCAGCAGCCGGACTAGTCGTAATGAGCAGTTCTTC. The full variable domain, with the rest looked up from reference TRBV11-2 and TRBJ2-1, is EAGVAQSPRYKIIEKRQSVAFWCNPISGHATLYWYQQILGQGPKLLIQFQNNGVVDDSQLPKDRFSAERLKGVDSTLKIQPAKLEDSAVYLCASSRTSRNEQFFGPGTRLTVL.

The CDR3 protein is CASSNAGGLYEQYF. As DNA, the CDR3 is TGTGCCAGCAGTAACGCAGGGGGCCTGTACGAGCAGTACTTC. The V and J genes are TRBV28 and TRBJ2-7, with TRBD1 matching over 8 bases. Germline assignment: CDR1 MDHEN and CDR2 SYDVKM. The CDR3 is 14 residues long. V shed 5 bases, J shed 4 bases, and the junction held 7 bases outside the gene matches.

This rearrangement joins TRBV10-2 to TRBJ2-5; 8 bases fit TRBD1. This CDR3 has 14 residues. V lost 8 bases, J lost 5 bases, and 10 bases stayed unmatched. CDR1 and CDR2 from the germline V gene are WSHSY and SAAADI. The CDR3 DNA is TGCGCCAGCTACGGCAGGGGGCTTCGGGAGACCCAGTACTTC. This codes for CASYGRGLRETQYF.

This chain connects TRBV5-8 to TRBJ1-1; 9 bases map to TRBD1. Germline values: CDR1 SGHTS, CDR2 YDEGEE. V gave up 9 bases and J gave up 3 bases; unmatched junction bases: 15. CDR3 length equals 16 residues. The CDR3, as DNA: TGTGCCATCATAGGAGGGACAGGGAAGATATACACTGAAGCTTTCTTT. This gives the protein CAIIGGTGKIYTEAFF.

The genes are TRBV18 and TRBJ1-1; no firm D call. The CDR3 is 15 residues long. CDR1 and CDR2 from the germline V gene are KGHSH and LQKENI. V lost 6 bases to trimming and J lost 5 bases, with 19 bases between them. The CDR3 is CASSIPTTGGTEAFF. CDR3 bases: TGTGCCAGCTCTATACCAACGACGGGAGGGACTGAAGCTTTCTTT.

The rearrangement joins TRBV9 to TRBJ1-1; D remains unclear. V was trimmed by 0 bases and J by 5 bases, leaving 8 bases between them. The V gene's germline CDR1 is SGDLS and CDR2 YYNGEE. CDR3 size: 13 residues. The CDR3 nucleotides are TGTGCCAGCAGCGTAGTCGGGGTAACTGAAGCTTTCTTT. As protein: CASSVVGVTEAFF.

The chain is built from TRBV30 and TRBJ1-2, with TRBD1 identical over 8 bases. The ends lost 3 bases at V and 2 bases at J; junction bases unmatched: 8. The CDR3 consists of 15 residues. Germline CDR1 reads GTSNPN; CDR2 reads SVGIG (reference sequence). For the CDR3, the DNA is TGTGCCTGGAGGGAACCCGGACAGGGAAACTATGGCTACACCTTC. Translation: CAWREPGQGNYGYTF.

The CDR3 DNA reads as TGTGCCAGCAGCCAAGCGGCGGGGGATCGTGGCTACACCTTC. It codes for CASSQAAGDRGYTF. The gene calls are TRBV3-1 (or the pseudogene TRBV3-2) and TRBJ1-2; weak D call: TRBD1 (5 bases). The CDR3 extends over 14 amino acids. Germline lookup yields CDR1 LGHDT and CDR2 YNNKEL (reference sequence). Trimming took off 1 base at V and 7 bases at J, with 13 bases between the two ends.

The V call is TRBV5-3, the J call TRBJ1-2; 7 bases fit TRBD1. TRBV5-3 is flagged as an ORF with uncertain function. CDR3 length equals 15 residues. The J segment lost 0 bases and the V segment lost 4 bases, leaving 6 bases of the junction unmatched. In nucleotides, the CDR3 is TGTGCCAGAAGCCACAGACAGGGAGCTAACTATGGCTACACCTTC. Translating gives CARSHRQGANYGYTF.

This chain uses TRBV10-3 with TRBJ2-5, with D possibly being TRBD1 (5 bases). The V and J ends lost 6 bases and 1 base respectively, with 12 bases between them. CDR1 and CDR2 from the germline V gene are ENHRY and SYGVKD. The CDR3 totals 14 residues. The CDR3 reads CAIREGAAQETQYF. The CDR3 region has the DNA TGTGCCATCAGGGAAGGGGCGGCCCAAGAGACCCAGTACTTC.

This sequence joins TRBV9 and TRBJ2-2; D not resolved. The germline V and J ends were trimmed by 0 bases and 0 bases, with 6 bases remaining between them. The CDR3 is 15 residues long. CDR1 is SGDLS and CDR2 is YYNGEE in the germline V gene. The CDR3 spells CASSVGGTNTGELFF. In nucleotides, the CDR3 is TGTGCCAGCAGCGTAGGCGGTACGAACACCGGGGAGCTGTTTTTT.

A few counts support this clone. The chain employs TRBV7-8 and TRBJ2-7, with 9 bases identical to TRBD2. V dropped 5 bases and J dropped 2; count of bases not matched to a gene: 7. CDR1 SGHVS and CDR2 FQNEAQ come from the germline V gene. The CDR3 has 15 residues. The CDR3 sequence: CASSRGLASTYEQYF. CDR3 in DNA: TGTGCCAGCAGCCGCGGACTAGCGTCGACCTACGAGCAGTACTTC. Drawing the rest from reference TRBV7-8 and TRBJ2-7, the complete variable domain is GAGVSQSPRYKVAKRGQDVALRCDPISGHVSLFWYQQALGQGPEFLTYFQNEAQLDKSGLPSDRFFAERPEGSVSTLKIQRTQQEDSAVYLCASSRGLASTYEQYFGPGTRLTVT.

The chain has TRBV9 and TRBJ2-3, with TRBD2 identical over 11 bases. Trimming removed 0 bases from V and 2 bases from J; junction bases left unmatched: 11. The germline gives CDR1 SGDLS, CDR2 YYNGEE. This CDR3 is 19 amino acids long. The CDR3 nucleotides are TGTGCCAGCAGCGTAGGTTCTTGGGCTAGCGGGGGGCCCACAGATACGCAGTATTTT. Protein sequence: CASSVGSWASGGPTDTQYF.

This clone was recorded only once. This CDR3 reads CASSPGQPPSEQYF. CDR3 coding DNA: TGTGCCAGCAGTCCGGGACAGCCCCCTAGTGAGCAGTACTTC. J is TRBJ2-7 and V is TRBV28; 7 bases match TRBD1. The length of the CDR3 is 14 residues. Trimming took 5 bases from V and 7 from J; bases not matched to a gene: 11. The germline gives CDR1 MDHEN, CDR2 SYDVKM.

This chain joins TRBV5-6 and TRBJ1-6; the match to TRBD1 covers 9 bases. V lost 5 bases, J lost 6 bases, and 6 bases stayed unmatched. The CDR3 consists of 15 residues. Germline V gene lookup returns CDR1 SGHDT and CDR2 YYEEEE. The CDR3: CASRTTGGGNSPLHF. Here the CDR3 DNA reads TGTGCCAGCAGAACAACAGGGGGCGGTAATTCACCCCTCCACTTT. Supplemented by reference TRBV5-6 and TRBJ1-6, the full variable domain reads DAGVTQSPTHLIKTRGQQVTLRCSPKSGHDTVSWYQQALGQGPQFIFQYYEEEERQRGNFPDRFSGHQFPNYSSELNVNALLLGDSALYLCASRTTGGGNSPLHFGNGTRLTVT.

The gene calls are TRBV28 and TRBJ2-3, with D possibly TRBD1 on 5 matching bases. CDR1 MDHEN and CDR2 SYDVKM come from the germline V gene. V was cut by 5 bases and J by 1 base, with 19 bases left in between. This CDR3 contains 17 residues. The CDR3 nucleotides are TGTGCCAGCAGTAGGGTGACAGAAATTTACGGCACAGATACGCAGTATTTT. This gives the protein CASSRVTEIYGTDTQYF.

The V gene is TRBV28, the J gene TRBJ1-2, with 8 bases matching TRBD1. The germline CDR1 and CDR2 sequences are MDHEN and SYDVKM. This CDR3 region has 13 residues. Germline trimming cut 8 bases from V and 8 bases from J; bases unmatched to any gene: 10. CDR3 sequence reads: CASYFSGGTGYTF. As DNA, the CDR3 is TGTGCCAGCTACTTCTCAGGGGGCACGGGCTACACCTTC.